Sequencing of this T cell receptor beta chain was carried out in a study of identical twins. Whole-study findings and limits: Out-of-frame alpha sequences common to twins exhibited an excess of low generation probability.

The CDR3 has 14 amino acids. V was shortened by 0 bases and J by 7 bases, with 10 bases between the two germline ends. Germline lookup yields CDR1 SGHRS and CDR2 YFSETQ. TCRdb reprocessed the 5' RACE reads with MiXCR, giving one entry per CDR3 protein. Among 500,000 to 550,000 distinct CDR3 sequences listed, about a fifth were seen once. This clonotype was observed a handful of times. The antigen is unknown. A further study also used this sample, focusing on yellow fever vaccine responses in identical twins.

The source of this sequence is a woman aged 18-29 years in good health. The sample comprised CD4+ T cells sorted from blood. The gene calls are TRBV5-1 and TRBJ1-4; no clear D gene. CDR3 loop: CASSLDRTAEKLFF. CDR3 nucleotides: TGCGCCAGCAGCTTGGATCGAACAGCTGAAAAACTGTTTTTT.